The next 13 T cell receptor beta chains were all read from a single sample in a study of siplizumab effects on memory and regulatory T cells. Libraries were prepared by immunoSEQ multiplex PCR; TCRdb keeps only in-frame clonotypes and omits some of them. In the table there are tens of thousands of clones, about 89% of which are singletons. Sequencing was done on a sample of CD8+ T cells sorted from blood. Receptors originate from a human donor in good health.

The genes are TRBV6-5 and TRBJ1-2; a weak D match, TRBD1 (6 bases). The length of the CDR3 is 15 residues. Germline V lookup: CDR1 MNHEY, CDR2 SVGAGI. Trimming left V 7 bases short and J 4 bases short, with 19 bases between. The CDR3 loop reads CASNLFLDSPYGYTF. CDR3 DNA sequence: TGTGCCAGCAATCTTTTCCTGGACAGCCCCTATGGCTACACCTTC.

The V and J genes are TRBV4-1 and TRBJ2-7; D is undetermined. The V end was cut by 0 bases, the J end by 7 bases, with 10 bases between. CDR3 length: 13 amino acids. Germline loops: CDR1 MGHRA, CDR2 YSYEKL. The CDR3 is CASSQDRSQEQYF. The CDR3 nucleotides read TGCGCCAGCAGCCAAGATCGATCGCAGGAGCAGTACTTC.

The chain links TRBV9 to TRBJ1-1; D is unclear. Germline assignment: CDR1 SGDLS and CDR2 YYNGEE. The V gene lost 0 bases and the J gene lost 0 bases, with 9 bases spanning the gap. This CDR3 has 15 residues. CDR3 DNA sequence: TGTGCCAGCAGCGTAGGGACTAACCTGAACACTGAAGCTTTCTTT. Protein: CASSVGTNLNTEAFF.

This clone was counted once. The V gene is TRBV19, the J gene TRBJ2-1; D perhaps matches TRBD2 (6 bases). CDR1 LNHDA and CDR2 SQIVND come from the germline V gene (reference sequence). The CDR3 is 14 amino acids. V was pared by 1 base and J by 4 bases, with 8 bases between. The CDR3 DNA reads as TGTGCCAGTAGTATAGTGGGGGGTTACAATGAGCAGTTCTTC. This gives the protein CASSIVGGYNEQFF.

The rearrangement links TRBV19 to TRBJ2-3; D is possibly TRBD2 (6 bases). The CDR3 spans 16 residues. Germline V gene data show CDR1 as LNHDA and CDR2 as SQIVND (reference sequence). The V end lost 5 bases, the J end lost 4 bases, and 19 bases lay between the germline ends. The CDR3 DNA reads TGTGCCAGTAGTGCCGCGGGGCGGGATATGTCAGATACGCAGTATTTT. This gives the protein CASSAAGRDMSDTQYF.

The chain is built from TRBV4-1 and TRBJ2-3, with 12 bases lining up with TRBD1. The CDR3 contains 17 residues. The germline V gene has CDR1 MGHRA and CDR2 YSYEKL. V lost 2 bases to trimming and J lost 4 bases; unmatched junction nucleotides: 7. The CDR3 loop is CASSQSPGQGASDTQYF. CDR3 DNA: TGCGCCAGCAGCCAATCCCCGGGACAGGGGGCATCAGATACGCAGTATTTT.

The chain combines TRBV19 with TRBJ1-1; unclear D gene. V lost 3 bases to trimming and J lost 11 bases, with 10 bases between them. The CDR3 loop spans 11 amino acids. The germline V gene has CDR1 LNHDA and CDR2 SQIVND (reference sequence). CDR3 protein: CASSIGPWAFF. The CDR3 nucleotides are TGTGCCAGTAGTATCGGGCCTTGGGCTTTCTTT.

V and J are TRBV7-9 and TRBJ1-6, with D maybe TRBD1 (5 bases). With 5 bases removed from V and 0 bases from J, the gap between germline ends came to 11 bases. The CDR3 loop spans 16 amino acids. Germline CDR1 SEHNR, CDR2 FQNEAQ (reference sequence). CDR3 bases: TGTGCCAGCAGCGGGGCGGAGAGCTCCTATAATTCACCCCTCCACTTT. Translated: CASSGAESSYNSPLHF.

The chain combines TRBV5-6 with TRBJ2-3; D unclear. The germline V gene encodes CDR1 SGHDT and CDR2 YYEEEE. The CDR3 sequence is 14 residues long. V gave up 0 bases and J gave up 0 bases, with 5 bases separating them. CDR3 loop: CASSLGGSTDTQYF. CDR3 sequence (DNA): TGTGCCAGCAGCTTGGGGGGAAGCACAGATACGCAGTATTTT. Based on the CDR3 plus reference TRBV5-6 and TRBJ2-3, the full variable domain is DAGVTQSPTHLIKTRGQQVTLRCSPKSGHDTVSWYQQALGQGPQFIFQYYEEEERQRGNFPDRFSGHQFPNYSSELNVNALLLGDSALYLCASSLGGSTDTQYFGPGTRLTVL.

This rearrangement joins TRBV2 to TRBJ1-2, with D tentatively TRBD1 (5 bases). Trimming pared 2 bases from V and 3 bases from J, leaving 19 bases between. This CDR3 contains 17 residues. Germline CDR1 is SNHLY and CDR2 is FYNNEI. The CDR3 loop is CASSEQITGTFHYGYTF. For the CDR3, the DNA is TGTGCCAGCAGTGAACAGATTACCGGGACCTTCCACTATGGCTACACCTTC.

This chain connects TRBV19 to TRBJ2-7; a weak D match, TRBD1 (6 bases). Germline CDR1 LNHDA, CDR2 SQIVND (reference sequence). The CDR3 runs 13 residues. V shed 5 bases and J shed 5 bases, with 13 bases lying between them. The CDR3 protein is CASSVLTGNEQYF. CDR3 DNA sequence: TGTGCCAGTAGTGTATTAACAGGGAACGAGCAGTACTTC.

The J gene is TRBJ1-5, the V gene TRBV2, with D hard to call. The CDR3 sequence is 15 residues long. Germline loops: CDR1 SNHLY, CDR2 FYNNEI. Trimming shortened V by 0 bases and J by 6 bases, and 12 bases separated the two germline ends. DNA for the CDR3: TGTGCCAGCAGTGAAGCGCCAACACTAACTCAGCCCCAGCATTTT. Its protein is CASSEAPTLTQPQHF.

V and J are TRBV9 and TRBJ2-5; 15 bases match TRBD2. V lost 5 bases, J lost 5 bases, and 10 bases stayed unmatched. This CDR3 is 17 amino acids long. Germline-derived CDR1 and CDR2 are SGDLS and YYNGEE. The CDR3 DNA is TGTGCCAGCAGTGAAGGACTAGCGGGAGGGCCTGGGGAGACCCAGTACTTC. Its protein is CASSEGLAGGPGETQYF.